These T cell receptor beta chains were read from a single sample in a study of OX40 agonist ivuxolimab in advanced cancers. Sequencing used immunoSEQ multiplex PCR; TCRdb keeps in-frame clones, though not all of them. Of roughly 70,000 clones listed, 85% are singletons. The input for sequencing was CD4+ or CD8+ T cells sorted from blood, taken in a trial of the OX40 agonist ivuxolimab. Receptor source: an adult with an advanced solid tumor such as melanoma, head and neck, liver or kidney cancer. The conserved cysteine and the conserved F or W are not part of the CDR3 here.

v_gene	j_gene	len	CDR3aa
TRBV7-9	TRBJ2-5	12	ASSLAEAGETQY
TRBV18	TRBJ2-2	12	ASSLPPNTGELF
TRBV11-2	TRBJ1-1	14	ASSSPRQDPGSEAF
TRBV9	TRBJ2-2	14	ASSVSGRALTGELF
TRBV30	TRBJ1-4	16	AWSVWGSVGTTNEKLF
TRBV19	TRBJ2-4	13	ASSMPSGGGNIQY
TRBV29-1	TRBJ2-5	10	SGRDSRETQY
TRBV19	TRBJ1-5	11	ASNNRGNQPQH
TRBV18	TRBJ1-1	18	ASSSRLNIRAQDMNTEAF
TRBV5-1	TRBJ2-5	14	ASSPAGLAGAETQY
TRBV6-5	TRBJ2-5	12	ASSQGTTKETQY
TRBV13	TRBJ1-2	12	ASSPGPINYGYT
TRBV7-2	TRBJ2-1	14	ASTESGTSGGNEQF
TRBV2	TRBJ2-7	14	ASSDLVKAGGNEQY
TRBV5-8	TRBJ2-3	14	ASSSPSTGGADTQY
TRBV7-9	TRBJ2-1	11	ASAGGTYNEQF
TRBV9	TRBJ2-5	11	ASSVGLGETQY
TRBV18	TRBJ1-3	13	ASSSGQISGNTIY
TRBV5-4	TRBJ2-7	10	ASSSRANEQY
TRBV11-3	TRBJ2-1	10	ASSLNLGEQF
TRBV21-1	TRBJ2-5	13	ASRAGTGGGETQY
TRBV5-5	TRBJ2-1	13	ASSLALGWYNEQF
TRBV11-2	TRBJ1-5	12	ASSLIQRNQPQH
TRBV5-5	TRBJ1-1	13	ASSLSPTGNTEAF
TRBV2	TRBJ1-5	13	ASSGDRGGYQPQH
TRBV6-5	TRBJ2-7	13	ASSHTGSLNYEQY
TRBV28	TRBJ1-4	13	ASSIPGTGDEKLF
TRBV28	TRBJ1-2	11	ASSLGFNYGYT
TRBV28	TRBJ2-1	9	ASSGWDEQF
TRBV25-1	TRBJ1-5	13	ASSVVDREGQPQH
TRBV2	TRBJ1-5	15	ASSELWTGQSNQPQH
TRBV9	TRBJ2-3	11	ASSPRWGDTQY
TRBV27	TRBJ2-3	14	ASSFLLAGRTDTQY
TRBV18	TRBJ2-7	13	ASSRSGTANYEQY
TRBV10-2	.	11	ASRGVAQGEQY
TRBV6-5	TRBJ1-1	11	ASSTTGNTEAF
TRBV7-2	TRBJ2-5	12	ASSFYGSRETQY
TRBV5-8	TRBJ1-5	11	ASSFGQNQPQH
TRBV5-4	TRBJ2-5	11	ASSFAGGETQY
TRBV19	TRBJ2-7	13	ASSIPAGGRNEQY
TRBV5-6	TRBJ1-6	13	ASRPGGGWNSPLH
TRBV6-1	TRBJ2-5	11	ASRAAAQETQY
TRBV13	TRBJ2-7	12	ASSLDREDYEQY
TRBV4-1	TRBJ2-7	13	ASSPYGQGVYEQY
TRBV19	TRBJ1-6	13	ASRTFHQDNSPLH
TRBV12-5	TRBJ2-5	10	ASGLGLRAQY
TRBV30	TRBJ2-1	11	AWKRGAGNEQF
TRBV6-5	TRBJ1-6	11	ASSATYQSPLH